The clone carrying this T cell receptor beta chain was detected only a few times. Each CDR3 protein is one row after TCRdb ran MiXCR on the 5' RACE reads. The sample holds 460,000 or so distinct CDR3 sequences; approximately 15% are singletons and the top ten take 0.4% to 0.55%. These data come from a study of identical twins. Germline values: CDR1 SGHRS, CDR2 YFSETQ. J gave up 4 bases and V 1 base, and 9 bases lay outside the gene matches. The CDR3 has 17 amino acids. These same records also appear under a second study, on yellow fever vaccine responses in identical twins.

This sequence originates from a young woman in good health. The chain carries TRBV5-1 and TRBJ2-2, with TRBD1 matching over 8 bases. The sample comprised CD4+ T cells sorted from blood. CDR3 sequence reads: CASSLFGQGRGTGELFF. The CDR3 DNA reads TGCGCCAGCAGCTTGTTCGGACAGGGACGAGGCACCGGGGAGCTGTTTTTT.